This passage covers 10 T cell receptor beta chains from one sample sequenced in a study of beta chain features in type 1 diabetes. Points from the study as a whole: The study found moderately but significantly shorter TCRB CDR3s in all four CD4+ subsets of Type 1 diabetes patients.

Every isolated RNA sample was fully reverse transcribed, so sequencing captured expressed TCRB transcripts. Sequencing was performed with immunoSEQ multiplex PCR; in TCRdb, only in-frame clones are kept and a portion is missing. The repertoire has roughly 340,000 clones, roughly 12% of them found once; the top ten carry about 0.01%. Antigens of these TCRs are unknown. Sequencing was carried out using naive CD4+ T cells from blood. The receptors were gathered from a young woman with type 1 diabetes.

This clone was detected once. V is TRBV5-4 and J is TRBJ2-3; the match to TRBD2 covers 7 bases. After removal of 4 bases from V and 1 base from J, the junction contained 6 bases not matched to a gene. The CDR3 consists of 15 residues. Per germline, CDR1 SGHNT and CDR2 YYREEE (reference sequence). CDR3 DNA: TGTGCCAGCAGCCCAGCGGGGCAACGCACAGATACGCAGTATTTT. It specifies CASSPAGQRTDTQYF.

The chain recombines TRBV29-1 with TRBJ1-2; D not certain. V shed 6 bases and J shed 4 bases, with 18 bases lying between them. There are 14 residues in the CDR3. Germline CDR1 is SQVTM and CDR2 is ANQGSEA. This CDR3 reads CSVSGGKVSYGYTF. CDR3 bases: TGCAGCGTGTCAGGAGGAAAGGTATCCTATGGCTACACCTTC.

The CDR3 region is CAIGGRADTQYF. CDR3 in DNA: TGTGCCATCGGCGGCAGGGCAGATACGCAGTATTTT. V gene TRBV10-3 combines with J gene TRBJ2-3; a weak D match, TRBD1 (5 bases). This CDR3 comprises 12 residues. The germline CDR1 and CDR2 sequences are ENHRY and SYGVKD. The V end was cut by 8 bases, the J end by 4 bases, with 10 bases between.

This clone was observed a few times. The gene calls are TRBV30 and TRBJ2-3; 7 bases agree with TRBD2. The V segment lost 1 base and the J segment 2 bases; nucleotides outside the gene matches: 0. This CDR3 is 13 amino acids long. From germline, CDR1 is GTSNPN and CDR2 SVGIG (reference sequence). The CDR3 DNA sequence: TGTGCCTGGAGTGGGGACTACACAGATACGCAGTATTTT. As protein: CAWSGDYTDTQYF.

This clone was found a few times. The chain carries TRBV19 and TRBJ2-1; D is undetermined. The CDR3 extends over 14 amino acids. Germline assignment: CDR1 LNHDA and CDR2 SQIVND (reference sequence). The ends were cut back, 3 bases at V and 3 bases at J, with 9 bases in the middle. DNA for the CDR3: TGTGCCAGTAGTATCTCCCGAGGCTACAATGAGCAGTTCTTC. Its protein product is CASSISRGYNEQFF.

In this sample, this clone turned up a few times. This rearrangement joins TRBV28 to TRBJ1-1, with D possibly being TRBD1 (5 bases). Germline assignment: CDR1 MDHEN and CDR2 SYDVKM. With 6 bases removed from V and 3 bases from J, the gap between germline ends came to 14 bases. This CDR3 is built from 14 residues. CDR3 coding DNA: TGTGCCAGCAGCCAAAGGGGAGGGGACACTGAAGCTTTCTTT. It encodes CASSQRGGDTEAFF.

As for this clone: Within the sample, other DNA sequences also encode this same CDR3. The CDR3 coding sequence is TGTGCCAGTAGCCCAGGAGGGAGAGAGACCCAGTACTTC. Translation gives CASSPGGRETQYF. The chain recombines TRBV19 with TRBJ2-5, with a possible D match to TRBD2 (6 bases). The germline V gene encodes CDR1 LNHDA and CDR2 SQIVND (reference sequence). The CDR3 contains 13 residues. The V end was cut by 6 bases, the J end by 4 bases, with 12 bases between.

The rearrangement links TRBV11-3 to TRBJ2-1, with 9 bases lining up with TRBD2. The CDR3 extends over 14 amino acids. The V gene end was trimmed by 4 bases and the J gene end by 9 bases; junction bases not matched to a gene: 7. Germline V CDR1 and CDR2: SGHNT, YENEEA. The CDR3 bases are TGTGCCAGCAGCTCCCTAGCGGGGCGGTCTGAGCAGTTCTTC. Its translation is CASSSLAGRSEQFF. Full variable domain (rest looked up from reference TRBV11-3 and TRBJ2-1): EAGVVQSPRYKIIEKKQPVAFWCNPISGHNTLYWYLQNLGQGPELLIRYENEEAVDDSQLPKDRFSAERLKGVDSTLKIQPAELGDSAVYLCASSSLAGRSEQFFGPGTRLTVL.

This clone was counted between two and nine times. V usage is TRBV19 and J usage is TRBJ1-1; D may be TRBD1 (5 bases). The germline V and J ends were trimmed by 10 bases and 12 bases, with 18 bases remaining between them. This CDR3 spans 11 amino acids. Germline V gives CDR1 LNHDA, CDR2 SQIVND (reference sequence). The DNA for the CDR3 is TGTGCCACAGGGCGGGACCCTTTGACTTTCTTT. Translated: CATGRDPLTFF.

This clone came up a few times. Other DNA sequences within the sample encode an identical CDR3. The rearrangement links TRBV29-1 to TRBJ1-4; TRBD1 matches 12 bases. The CDR3 has 13 residues. From germline, CDR1 is SQVTM and CDR2 ANQGSEA. The J segment lost 8 bases and the V segment lost 6 bases, leaving 4 bases of the junction unmatched. The CDR3 sequence: CSVTGTGGEKLFF. CDR3 nucleotide sequence: TGCAGCGTAACCGGGACAGGGGGCGAAAAACTGTTTTTT. The full variable domain, completed using reference TRBV29-1 and TRBJ1-4, is SAVISQKPSRDICQRGTSLTIQCQVDSQVTMMFWYRQQPGQSLTLIATANQGSEATYESGFVIDKFPISRPNLTFSTLTVSNMSPEDSSIYLCSVTGTGGEKLFFGSGTQLSVL.